The 26 T cell receptor beta chains in this list originate from one sample, sequenced in a study of human T cells and chemical hapten exposure (dated by TCRdb to the early 2020s). The time point label of this sample denotes: pre-sensitization, week 0. The sample's treatment or condition, from its label and the paper: therapeutic diphenylcyclopropenone sensitization with weekly scalp DPC. To prepare the library, RACE was applied. Sequencing relied on a NextSeq 500. TCRdb itself trimmed the public reads at Q25 with fastp, ran MiXCR and retained productive beta chains. Every entry covers one CDR3 protein and lists the most common genes and DNA from its rows. The sample profile shows about 110,000 distinct CDR3 sequences; around 12% of them were found once. About 1.6% of the sample is taken by the ten largest. The sequencing here drew on whole blood, taken in connection with sensitization to the hapten diphenylcyclopropenone (DPC). The receptors were gathered from a woman aged 45-59 years with alopecia areata. Some clones in this sample may be carry-over from other donors' samples.

V usage is TRBV10-3 and J usage is TRBJ1-4, with TRBD1 as a possible D gene (5 bases). Deletions cut 6 bases from V and 3 bases from J, with 23 bases between. CDR3 length equals 18 residues. Germline lookup yields CDR1 ENHRY and CDR2 SYGVKD. DNA for the CDR3: TGTGCCATCAGATCCGACGGGCCCGTGCTGGGGGCTAATGAAAAACTGTTTTTT. Its translation: CAIRSDGPVLGANEKLFF.

This clonotype was recorded a few times. V is TRBV20-1 and J is TRBJ2-3; the D gene is possibly TRBD2 (6 bases). Trimming removed 3 bases at V and 6 bases at J, with 16 bases between. The CDR3 length is 14 residues. In germline, CDR1 is DFQATT, CDR2 SNEGSKA (reference sequence). The chain's CDR3 is CSASQPGGGDTQYF. CDR3 coding DNA: TGCAGTGCTAGTCAGCCTGGCGGAGGGGATACGCAGTATTTT.

This clonotype was seen a handful of times. V is TRBV2 and J is TRBJ1-4, with D hard to call. This CDR3 region has 14 residues. V was shortened by 3 bases and J by 4 bases, with 9 bases between the two germline ends. Germline CDR1 and CDR2: SNHLY and FYNNEI. The CDR3 reads CASSDLRINEKLFF. The CDR3 coding sequence is TGTGCCAGCAGTGACCTGCGGATTAATGAAAAACTGTTTTTT.

Only a few counts were recorded for this clonotype. This chain links TRBV7-2 with TRBJ2-3; 7 bases map to TRBD2. The trim removed 5 bases at V and 4 bases at J, leaving 0 bases unmatched. The CDR3 extends over 12 amino acids. The germline V gene encodes CDR1 SGHTA and CDR2 FQGNSA. CDR3 loop: CASSRGADTQYF. The CDR3 DNA reads as TGTGCCAGCAGCCGGGGGGCAGATACGCAGTATTTT.

This clonotype was found a few times. In DNA form, the CDR3 reads TGCAGTGCCATTAGCGGGGGGACACCCTACAATGAGCAGTTCTTC. This gives the protein CSAISGGTPYNEQFF. This chain uses TRBV20-1 with TRBJ2-1, with 10 bases identical to TRBD2. The CDR3 totals 15 residues. In germline, CDR1 is DFQATT, CDR2 SNEGSKA (reference sequence). With V trimmed by 6 bases and J by 2 bases, 7 bases remained unmatched.

This clonotype was seen at least ten times. The rearrangement joins TRBV12-3 or TRBV12-4 to TRBJ2-3; no clear D. The CDR3 runs 14 residues. V lost 3 bases and J 4 bases, leaving 11 bases between the germline ends. This chain's CDR3 is CASSFSPPPDTQYF. DNA for the CDR3: TGTGCCAGCAGTTTCTCCCCCCCGCCAGATACGCAGTATTTT.

The chain joins TRBV25-1 to TRBJ1-2; no firm D call. Germline V CDR1 and CDR2: MGHDK, SYGVNS. With 4 bases removed from V and 6 bases from J, the gap between germline ends came to 6 bases. The CDR3 is made up of 11 amino acids. DNA for the CDR3: TGTGCCAGCAGTGGACGGAATGGCTACACCTTC. Its translation is CASSGRNGYTF.

CDR3 amino acids: CSVDMVQGASSGSSFYEQYF. CDR3 sequence (DNA): TGCAGCGTTGATATGGTTCAGGGGGCTTCTAGCGGGAGCTCTTTCTACGAGCAGTACTTC. The chain has TRBV29-1 and TRBJ2-7; 10 positions agree with TRBD2. V dropped 3 bases and J dropped 3; count of bases not matched to a gene: 23. Germline loops: CDR1 SQVTM, CDR2 ANQGSEA. The CDR3 extends over 20 amino acids.

This clonotype turned up a few times. V is TRBV7-6 and J is TRBJ2-1; D remains unclear. This CDR3 is 13 amino acids long. Germline-derived CDR1 and CDR2 are SGHVS and FNYEAQ. V was shortened by 5 bases and J by 1 base, with 6 bases between the two germline ends. Written as DNA, the CDR3 is TGTGCCAGCAGCCAAGAATCCTACAATGAGCAGTTCTTC. Protein product: CASSQESYNEQFF. The complete variable domain, with remaining parts taken from reference TRBV7-6 and TRBJ2-1, reads GAGVSQSPRYKVTKRGQDVALRCDPISGHVSLYWYRQALGQGPEFLTYFNYEAQQDKSGLPNDRFSAERPEGSISTLTIQRTEQRDSAMYRCASSQESYNEQFFGPGTRLTVL.

On this clonotype itself: An end of the junction does not agree with germline; a read error may underlie this. The V and J genes are TRBV7-2 and TRBJ2-3; D is unresolved. Germline V CDR1 and CDR2: SGHTA, FQGNSA. The CDR3 covers 12 residues. The DNA for the CDR3 is TGTGCCAGCAGTTCGCCTGGGCCTCAATGGTGTTTT. Its translation: CASSSPGPQWCF.

The V gene is TRBV28, the J gene TRBJ2-7; D may correspond to TRBD1 or TRBD2 (5 bases each). The V end lost 6 bases, the J end lost 4 bases, and 16 bases lay between the germline ends. CDR3 length equals 14 residues. Germline assignment: CDR1 MDHEN and CDR2 SYDVKM. This CDR3 is CASSGTPKVYEQYF. The CDR3 DNA sequence: TGTGCCAGCAGCGGGACCCCAAAGGTTTACGAGCAGTACTTC.

With respect to this clonotype: A much larger clone differs by one base, so this may be a read error. The chain has TRBV6-2 or TRBV6-3 and TRBJ2-1; D is perhaps TRBD2 (5 bases). V gave up 8 bases and J gave up 0 bases, with 8 bases separating them. This CDR3 region has 13 residues. The V gene's germline CDR1 is MNHEY and CDR2 SVGEGT. The DNA of the CDR3 is TGTGCCAGCGCCGAGGGCTCCTACAATGAGCAGTTCTTC. As protein: CASAEGSYNEQFF.

J is TRBJ1-2 and V is TRBV28; D gene unclear. Germline assignment: CDR1 MDHEN and CDR2 SYDVKM. The CDR3 covers 10 residues. Here the CDR3 DNA reads TGTGGGGTCGATAACTATGGCTACACCTTC. Residues: CGVDNYGYTF.

The genes are TRBV21-1 and TRBJ2-7. TRBV21-1 is noted as a pseudogene. The CDR3 has 14 amino acids. CDR3 amino acids: CASSKGGVSYEQYF. DNA of the CDR3: TGTGCCAGCAGCAAAGGTGGAGTCTCCTACGAGCAGTACTTC.

This clonotype was seen repeatedly, ten times or more. This sequence joins TRBV28 and TRBJ2-1; 7 nucleotides line up with TRBD2. The CDR3 sequence is 15 residues long. In germline, CDR1 is MDHEN, CDR2 SYDVKM. V dropped 6 bases and J dropped 5; count of bases not matched to a gene: 10. The CDR3 nucleotides read TGTGCCAGCAGCGATAGGGGACTACTCAACAATGAGCAGTTCTTC. This gives the protein CASSDRGLLNNEQFF.

This clonotype was seen a few times. The limits of the CDR3 on the DNA are not certain, so only TCRdb's listed CDR3 is given. The V call is TRBV20-1, the J call TRBJ1-1. Per germline, CDR1 DFQATT and CDR2 SNEGSKA (reference sequence). The length of the CDR3 is 11 amino acids, counting both ends. CDR3 amino acids: CSTSGSTEAFF.

This clonotype occurred many times. The rearrangement uses TRBV7-9 and TRBJ2-5; 10 positions agree with TRBD1. The V segment lost 3 bases and the J segment 3 bases; nucleotides outside the gene matches: 7. The CDR3 is 16 residues long. The germline gives CDR1 SEHNR, CDR2 FQNEAQ (reference sequence). CDR3 sequence reads: CASSLDKGQGEETQYF. The CDR3 DNA sequence: TGTGCCAGCAGCTTGGATAAAGGACAGGGGGAAGAGACCCAGTACTTC.

The chain employs TRBV12-3 or TRBV12-4 and TRBJ1-2, with 7 bases fitting TRBD1. CDR3 length: 15 amino acids. Trimming at V came to 6 bases and at J to 3 bases, leaving 10 bases not matched to a gene. The CDR3 DNA follows: TGTGCCAGCAGCCCATCGGGGGACAGTCACTATGGCTACACCTTC. It encodes CASSPSGDSHYGYTF.

V usage is TRBV5-1 and J usage is TRBJ1-5; the match to TRBD1 covers 10 bases. Per the germline V gene, CDR1 is SGHRS and CDR2 is YFSETQ. CDR3 length: 15 amino acids. Trimming removed 0 bases from V and 7 bases from J; junction bases left unmatched: 4. The CDR3 loop reads CASSLGGQGGQPQHF. Written as DNA, the CDR3 is TGCGCCAGCAGCTTGGGAGGACAGGGGGGACAGCCCCAGCATTTT.

This clonotype was recorded at least ten times. V gene TRBV11-2 combines with J gene TRBJ1-1; 7 nucleotides match TRBD1. The V gene end was trimmed by 0 bases and the J gene end by 5 bases; junction bases not matched to a gene: 6. Germline CDR1 SGHAT, CDR2 FQNNGV. CDR3 size: 15 residues. CDR3 DNA: TGTGCCAGCAGCTTAGATATATCAGGGGGAACTGAAGCTTTCTTT. Its translation: CASSLDISGGTEAFF.

This clonotype was detected only a few times. The genes are TRBV6-6 and TRBJ2-7; D call uncertain. This CDR3 has 14 residues. V lost 0 bases to trimming and J lost 7 bases, with 13 bases between them. The V gene's germline CDR1 is MNHNY and CDR2 SVGAGI (reference sequence). CDR3 sequence reads: CASSYSYMVGEQYF. CDR3 DNA: TGTGCCAGCAGTTACTCGTACATGGTGGGAGAGCAGTACTTC.

The chain employs TRBV5-1 and TRBJ2-5; tentatively, D is TRBD2 (6 bases). Trimming removed 7 bases from V and 2 bases from J, with 12 bases in between. The CDR3 covers 13 residues. Germline V gene data show CDR1 as SGHRS and CDR2 as YFSETQ. The CDR3 protein is CASSWGVQETQYF. CDR3 in DNA: TGCGCCAGCTCCTGGGGGGTTCAAGAGACCCAGTACTTC.

A few counts support this clonotype. The rearrangement links TRBV2 to TRBJ2-3; maybe TRBD1 (6 bases). The CDR3 covers 15 residues. V dropped 3 bases and J dropped 6 bases, with 16 bases sitting between them. Germline-derived CDR1 and CDR2 are SNHLY and FYNNEI. Written as DNA, the CDR3 is TGTGCCAGCAGTGAGGCGCAGGGGCTTACGGATACGCAGTATTTT. As protein: CASSEAQGLTDTQYF.

The CDR3: CASSLNPGQGATDTQYF. The CDR3 nucleotides are TGTGCCAGCAGCCTGAACCCGGGACAGGGGGCCACAGATACGCAGTATTTT. This chain joins TRBV6-5 and TRBJ2-3, with 12 bases lining up with TRBD1. This CDR3 region has 17 residues. From germline, CDR1 is MNHEY and CDR2 SVGAGI. The V gene end was trimmed by 6 bases and the J gene end by 2 bases; junction bases not matched to a gene: 9.

The rearrangement links TRBV6-1 to TRBJ2-7; D uncertain. The length of the CDR3 is 12 residues. The germline CDR1 and CDR2 sequences are MNHNS and SASEGT. With 5 bases removed from V and 1 base from J, the gap between germline ends came to 6 bases. The CDR3 region has the DNA TGTGCCAGCAGTTACGAGTCCTACGAGCAGTACTTC. It translates to CASSYESYEQYF.

The chain links TRBV28 to TRBJ1-1; a possible D gene is TRBD1 (6 bases). Germline V gene sequence: CDR1 MDHEN, CDR2 SYDVKM. The V and J ends lost 4 bases and 8 bases respectively, with 11 bases between them. This CDR3 is 12 amino acids long. CDR3 in amino acids: CASSSYRDEAFF. DNA of the CDR3: TGTGCCAGCAGTTCCTACAGGGACGAAGCTTTCTTT.